This T cell receptor beta chain derives from a study of cytomegalovirus exposure and HLA in healthy donors. On the study more broadly: The same platform was used for the approximately 110 validation repertoires and the roughly 720 first-cohort repertoires, a later analysis reported. Study-wide findings and caveats: The study labeled around 160 TCR beta chains cytomegalovirus-associated.

In the case of this clone: Its antigen is undetermined.

Only in-frame clones appear in the TCRdb table, and some are missing; sequencing was by immunoSEQ multiplex PCR. The table has a few hundred thousand clones, about 90% seen once. Germline CDR1 reads MNHEY; CDR2 reads SVGAGI. V lost 3 bases and J lost 4; bases outside the gene matches: 5. The CDR3 contains 16 residues. The clonotype comes from a young man in good health and CMV-seropositive. The genes are TRBV6-5 and TRBJ2-2; 10 bases fit TRBD2. Sequences were obtained from PBMCs. The CDR3 here is CASSYGLAGATGELFF. As DNA, the CDR3 is TGTGCCAGCAGTTATGGGCTAGCGGGAGCCACCGGGGAGCTGTTTTTT.